Listed below are T cell receptor beta chains from one sample, sequenced in a study of response to subunit inactivated influenza vaccine. MiXCR, applied by TCRdb to the RT-PCR reads, yields one record per CDR3 protein. This sample has 150,000 or so distinct CDR3 sequences, with approximately 12% found just once. The sample was CD8+ T cells sorted from PBMCs, taken less than 30 months after vaccination. All receptors come from a man aged 50 to 75 who received an inactivated influenza vaccine. Both conserved end residues are trimmed from each CDR3. The order of the fields is J gene, clone size, V gene, CDR3 protein. Only some rows state a clone size, as once, few, many or a class for expanded clones.

TRBJ2-7 | few | TRBV24-1 | ATSDREGQGSEQY
TRBJ1-2 | few | TRBV12-3/TRBV12-4 | ASSPLFLTGANYGYT
TRBJ2-1 | many | TRBV11-2 | ASSLTPGLAVSYNEQF
TRBJ2-3 | NA | TRBV6-2/TRBV6-3 | ATAFGPYTDTQY
TRBJ2-2 | few | TRBV15 | ATSRGRDRVNTGELF
TRBJ2-2 | few | TRBV7-8 | ASSPLSATVPGNTGELF
TRBJ2-1 | NA | TRBV29-1 | SVVGGNPYNEQF
TRBJ2-7 | NA | TRBV6-5 | ASSYTIGQGKPYEQY
TRBJ2-5 | many | TRBV29-1 | SAGQLETQY
TRBJ2-3 | few | TRBV10-1 | ASSESTGREMGTTDTQY
TRBJ2-1 | few | TRBV30 | AWSLGVSSYNEQF
TRBJ2-7 | NA | TRBV5-5 | ASSWQDFGSYEQY
TRBJ2-5 | many | TRBV6-6 | ASSSGPSDLQETQY
TRBJ1-5 | NA | TRBV30 | AWSTDEVRQPQH
TRBJ2-1 | NA | TRBV12-3/TRBV12-4 | ASSLVASGEQF
TRBJ1-3 | NA | TRBV20-1 | SALIHTGGGNTIY
TRBJ2-1 | NA | TRBV19 | ASSIDRERAYNEQF
TRBJ2-7 | few | TRBV27 | ASSLSGTGYEQY
TRBJ1-1 | few | TRBV27 | ASSSLTGRGNTEAF
TRBJ1-1 | few | TRBV13 | ASSPTSRRSTEAF
TRBJ1-2 | NA | TRBV5-1 | ASSTSGAAYGYT
TRBJ2-7 | NA | TRBV7-8 | ASSLQTGDVYEQY
TRBJ1-4 | NA | TRBV4-1 | ASSFVPWEGENEKLF
TRBJ2-1 | NA | TRBV7-3 | ASSMTSGWYNEQF
TRBJ1-4 | few | TRBV20-1 | SATDRGGRKLF
TRBJ2-1 | many | TRBV5-1 | ASSPHYNEQF
TRBJ2-7 | few | TRBV15 | ATSRVRPDRGFYEQY
TRBJ2-1 | many | TRBV3-1 | ASSPERTTRNEQF
TRBJ2-1 | few | TRBV10-1 | ASSDPLATLYNEQF
TRBJ2-7 | many | TRBV4-2 | ASSQVASSYEQY
TRBJ1-1 | NA | TRBV29-1 | SVQRLGENTEAF
TRBJ2-7 | few | TRBV5-1 | ASSDSGTHFYEQY
TRBJ2-7 | many | TRBV13 | ASSLRDGNYEQY
TRBJ1-5 | few | TRBV9 | ASSVGGFSNQPQH
TRBJ2-1 | NA | TRBV29-1 | SVSGQGNNEQF
TRBJ2-7 | NA | TRBV10-3 | AISENWDRVHEQY
TRBJ2-3 | many | TRBV2 | ASSEGTGNTDTQY
TRBJ2-1 | few | TRBV20-1 | SARGGTSLYNEQF
TRBJ2-5 | NA | TRBV19 | ASSSPGTSGPETQY
TRBJ2-1 | NA | TRBV20-1 | SAKGVAGDAGEQF
TRBJ2-1 | few | TRBV28 | ASRMYSSYYYNEQF
TRBJ2-2 | few | TRBV12-3/TRBV12-4 | ASSTDRGTNTGELF
TRBJ2-1 | NA | TRBV24-1 | ATSEVSPYNEQF
TRBJ2-2 | few | TRBV27 | ASRWGAGNTGELF
TRBJ1-6 | NA | TRBV7-9 | ASSLGVGVSPLH
TRBJ2-2 | NA | TRBV4-3 | ASSNGGAGYTGELF
TRBJ1-6 | few | TRBV6-1 | ASSPQRGPLH
TRBJ2-2 | many | TRBV4-3 | ASSQDLYRNTGELF
TRBJ1-4 | many | TRBV29-1 | SVEPENEKLF
TRBJ1-1 | few | TRBV10-1 | ASRVFNTEAF
TRBJ1-4 | many | TRBV28 | ASSTMTGNEKLF
TRBJ2-5 | few | TRBV9 | ASSIGLAGALQETQY
TRBJ2-3 | NA | TRBV23-1 | ASSHLRDRFTDTQY
TRBJ2-4 | many | TRBV7-8 | ASSLEVKTWDIQY